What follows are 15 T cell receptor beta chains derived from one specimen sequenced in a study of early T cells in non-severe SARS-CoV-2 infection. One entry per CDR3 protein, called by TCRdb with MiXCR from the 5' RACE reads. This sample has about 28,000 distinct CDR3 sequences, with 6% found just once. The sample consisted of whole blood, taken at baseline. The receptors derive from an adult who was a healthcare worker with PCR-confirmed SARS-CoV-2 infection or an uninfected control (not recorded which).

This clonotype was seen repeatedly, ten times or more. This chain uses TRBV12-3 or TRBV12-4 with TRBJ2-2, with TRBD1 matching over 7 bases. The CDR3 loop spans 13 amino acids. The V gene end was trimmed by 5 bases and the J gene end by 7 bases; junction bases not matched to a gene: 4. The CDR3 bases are TGTGCCAGCAGTCAACAGGGGTTCGGGGAGCTGTTTTTT. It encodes CASSQQGFGELFF.

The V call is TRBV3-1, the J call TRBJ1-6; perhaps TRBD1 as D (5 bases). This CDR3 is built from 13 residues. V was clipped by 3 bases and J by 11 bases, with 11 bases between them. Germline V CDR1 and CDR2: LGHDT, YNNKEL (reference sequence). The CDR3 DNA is TGTGCCAGCAGCCAGAAGGGGCACACACCCCTCCACTTT. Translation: CASSQKGHTPLHF.

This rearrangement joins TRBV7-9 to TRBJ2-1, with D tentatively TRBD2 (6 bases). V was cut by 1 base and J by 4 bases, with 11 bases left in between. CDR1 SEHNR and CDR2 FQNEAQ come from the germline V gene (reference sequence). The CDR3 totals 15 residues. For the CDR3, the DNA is TGTGCCAGCAGCTTAGTTAGTAGCGGTTACAATGAGCAGTTCTTC. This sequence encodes CASSLVSSGYNEQFF.

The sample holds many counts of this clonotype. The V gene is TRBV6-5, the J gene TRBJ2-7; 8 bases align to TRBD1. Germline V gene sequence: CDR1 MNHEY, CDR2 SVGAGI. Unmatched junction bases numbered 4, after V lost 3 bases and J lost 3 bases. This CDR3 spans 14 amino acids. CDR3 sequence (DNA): TGTGCCAGCAGTTATCAGGGGGCCCTCTACGAGCAGTACTTC. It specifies CASSYQGALYEQYF.

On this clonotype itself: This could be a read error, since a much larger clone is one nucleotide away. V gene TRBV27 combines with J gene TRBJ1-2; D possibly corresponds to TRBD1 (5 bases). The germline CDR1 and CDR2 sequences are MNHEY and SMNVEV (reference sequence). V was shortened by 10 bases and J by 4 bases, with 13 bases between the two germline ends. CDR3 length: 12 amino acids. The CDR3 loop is CATRQSVYGYTF. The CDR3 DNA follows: TGTGCCACCAGACAGAGCGTCTATGGCTACACCTTC.

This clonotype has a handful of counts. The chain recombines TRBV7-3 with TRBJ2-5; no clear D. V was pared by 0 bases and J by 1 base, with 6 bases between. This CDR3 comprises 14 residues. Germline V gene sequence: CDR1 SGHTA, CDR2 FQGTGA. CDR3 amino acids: CASSLTALQETQYF. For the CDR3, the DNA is TGTGCCAGCAGCTTAACGGCTCTCCAAGAGACCCAGTACTTC.

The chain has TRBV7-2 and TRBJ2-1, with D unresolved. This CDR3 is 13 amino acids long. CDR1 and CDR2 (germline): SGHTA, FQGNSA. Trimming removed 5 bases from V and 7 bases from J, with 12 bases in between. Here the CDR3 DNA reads TGTGCCAGCAGCGTACCGTCCCCAAATGAGCAGTTCTTC. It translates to CASSVPSPNEQFF.

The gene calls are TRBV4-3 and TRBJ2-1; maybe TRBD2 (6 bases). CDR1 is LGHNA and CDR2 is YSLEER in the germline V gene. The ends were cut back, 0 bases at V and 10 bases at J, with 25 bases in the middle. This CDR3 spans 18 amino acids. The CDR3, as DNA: TGCGCCAGCAGCCAAGATGTCGGGCGCGGGGATAAGAGTAGGGAGCAGTTCTTC. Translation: CASSQDVGRGDKSREQFF.

The DNA of the CDR3 is TGTGCCAGCAGGTCCGGGACCTCAGATACGCAGTATTTT. This sequence encodes CASRSGTSDTQYF. The chain employs TRBV4-2 and TRBJ2-3; perhaps D is TRBD1 or TRBD2 (5 bases each). Trimming took off 6 bases at V and 4 bases at J, with 11 bases between the two ends. CDR3 size: 13 residues. The germline gives CDR1 LGHNA, CDR2 YNFKEQ.

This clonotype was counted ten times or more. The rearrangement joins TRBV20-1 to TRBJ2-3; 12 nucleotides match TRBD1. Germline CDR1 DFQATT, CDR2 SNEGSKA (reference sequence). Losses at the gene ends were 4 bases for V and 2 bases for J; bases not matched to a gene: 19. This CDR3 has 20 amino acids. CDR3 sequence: CSATGTGGNRGAVATDTQYF. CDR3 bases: TGCAGTGCTACTGGGACAGGGGGCAATCGCGGAGCTGTTGCCACAGATACGCAGTATTTT.

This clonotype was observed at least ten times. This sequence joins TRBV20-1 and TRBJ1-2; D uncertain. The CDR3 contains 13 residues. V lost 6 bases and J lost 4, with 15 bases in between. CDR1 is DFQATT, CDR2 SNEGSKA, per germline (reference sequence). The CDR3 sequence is CSARPEPGYGYTF. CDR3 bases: TGCAGTGCCAGACCAGAACCAGGCTATGGCTACACCTTC.

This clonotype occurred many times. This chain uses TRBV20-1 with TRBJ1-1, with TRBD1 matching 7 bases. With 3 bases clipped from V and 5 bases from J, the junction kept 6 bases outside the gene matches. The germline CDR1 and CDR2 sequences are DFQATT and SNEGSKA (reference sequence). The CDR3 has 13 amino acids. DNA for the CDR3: TGCAGTGCTAGGGCAGGGGGATCGACTGAAGCTTTCTTT. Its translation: CSARAGGSTEAFF.

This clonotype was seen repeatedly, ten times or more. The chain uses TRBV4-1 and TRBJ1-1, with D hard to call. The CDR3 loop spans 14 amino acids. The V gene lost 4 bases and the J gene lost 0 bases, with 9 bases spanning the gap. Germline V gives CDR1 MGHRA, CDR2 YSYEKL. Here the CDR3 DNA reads TGCGCCAGCAGCCCGACGGTCATGAACACTGAAGCTTTCTTT. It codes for CASSPTVMNTEAFF.

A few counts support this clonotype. CDR3 sequence reads: CASSIGTSRRGANVLTF. The DNA of the CDR3 is TGTGCCAGTAGTATTGGGACTTCCCGTCGGGGGGCCAACGTCCTGACTTTC. The J gene is TRBJ2-6, the V gene TRBV19; weak D call: TRBD2 (6 bases). The CDR3 has 17 amino acids. Germline lookup yields CDR1 LNHDA and CDR2 SQIVND (reference sequence). V was pared by 3 bases and J by 4 bases, with 16 bases between.

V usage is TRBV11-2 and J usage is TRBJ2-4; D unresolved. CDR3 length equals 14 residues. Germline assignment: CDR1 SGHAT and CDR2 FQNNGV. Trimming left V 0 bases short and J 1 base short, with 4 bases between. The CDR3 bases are TGTGCCAGCAGCTTAGACGGTGCCAAAAACATTCAGTACTTC. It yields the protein CASSLDGAKNIQYF.